The T cell receptor (beta chain) described here comes from a study of early T cells in non-severe SARS-CoV-2 infection. Study-level background: Chains stayed unpaired after sequencing of bulk RNA from unsorted whole blood.

Trimming left V 6 bases short and J 1 base short, with 9 bases between. The germline gives CDR1 DFQATT, CDR2 SNEGSKA (reference sequence). The CDR3 is 12 amino acids. This clonotype turned up a few times. The TCR library protocol was used to attach unique molecular identifiers. These identifiers were attached to individual cDNA molecules. TCRdb re-analysed the 5' RACE reads in MiXCR, keeping a single row per CDR3 protein. There are about 46,000 distinct CDR3 sequences in the sample; about 9.3% occur only once, and 15% lies in the top ten. The chain combines TRBV20-1 with TRBJ1-1; no clear D gene. The source material was whole blood. This TCR derives from an adult who was a healthcare worker with PCR-confirmed SARS-CoV-2 infection or an uninfected control (not recorded which). The CDR3 is CSALGGNTEAFF. CDR3 coding DNA: TGCAGTGCGCTAGGTGGGAACACTGAAGCTTTCTTT.